This T cell receptor beta chain was sequenced for a study of radiation and T cells in renal cell carcinoma. On this clone: Its antigen is currently unknown.

Measured with immunoSEQ multiplex PCR; TCRdb has only the in-frame clones, and not every one. Here the sample spans roughly 58,000 clones, around three quarters being singletons. Noted time point: blood 4 weeks post-SBRT, at nephrectomy. Treatment given: 15 Gy SBRT to primary tumor, nephrectomy 4 weeks later. Nephrectomy followed 15 Gy stereotactic body radiation by 4 weeks. CDR1 SGHDN and CDR2 FVKESK come from the germline V gene. V lost 4 bases and J lost 0, with 15 bases in between. The CDR3 contains 17 residues. General study results and limits: Baseline intratumoral clonotype presence is unknown without pretreatment biopsies. In blood, top tumor clones expanded by 2 weeks, shrinking by 4.

The receptor's source is a man aged 55 to 70 with renal cell carcinoma. The chain combines TRBV14 with TRBJ1-4; perhaps TRBD1 as D (5 bases). The specimen was blood, collected from a patient whose treatment included radiotherapy and nephrectomy. The CDR3 region is CASSRTGDLATNEKLFF. The DNA for the CDR3 is TGTGCCAGCAGCCGGACGGGGGACCTTGCAACTAATGAAAAACTGTTTTTT. The complete variable domain, with remaining parts taken from reference TRBV14 and TRBJ1-4, reads EAGVTQFPSHSVIEKGQTVTLRCDPISGHDNLYWYRRVMGKEIKFLLHFVKESKQDESGMPNNRFLAERTGGTYSTLKVQPAELEDSGVYFCASSRTGDLATNEKLFFGSGTQLSVL.